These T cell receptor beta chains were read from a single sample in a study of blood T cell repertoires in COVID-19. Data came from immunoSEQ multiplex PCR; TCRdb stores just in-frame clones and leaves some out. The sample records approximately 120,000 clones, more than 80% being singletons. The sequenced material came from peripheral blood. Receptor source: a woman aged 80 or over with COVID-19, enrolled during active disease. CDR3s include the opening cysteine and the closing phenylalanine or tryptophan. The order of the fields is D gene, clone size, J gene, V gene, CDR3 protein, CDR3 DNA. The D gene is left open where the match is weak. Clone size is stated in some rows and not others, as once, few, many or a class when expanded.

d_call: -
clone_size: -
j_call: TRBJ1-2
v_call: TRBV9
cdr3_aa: CASTQGVGDYGYTF
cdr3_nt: TGTGCCAGCACTCAGGGTGTAGGAGACTATGGCTACACCTTC

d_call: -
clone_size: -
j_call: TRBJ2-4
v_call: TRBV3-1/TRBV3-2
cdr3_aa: CASSQAACLYGVKNIQYF
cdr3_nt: TGTGCCAGCAGCCAAGCGGCCTGTTTGTACGGGGTCAAAAACATTCAGTACTTC

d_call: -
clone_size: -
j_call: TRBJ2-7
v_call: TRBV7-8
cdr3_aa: CASSTQSYEQYF
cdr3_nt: TGTGCCAGCAGCACACAGAGCTACGAGCAGTACTTC

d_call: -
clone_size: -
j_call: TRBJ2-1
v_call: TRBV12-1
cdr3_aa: CASSFQVRITAGGNEQFF
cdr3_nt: TGTGCCAGCAGCTTTCAGGTCAGGATCACCGCCGGGGGTAATGAGCAGTTCTTC

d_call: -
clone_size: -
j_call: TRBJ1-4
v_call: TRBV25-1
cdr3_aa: CASSTNRANNEKLFF
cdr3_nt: TGTGCCAGCAGTACCAACAGGGCGAATAATGAAAAACTGTTTTTT

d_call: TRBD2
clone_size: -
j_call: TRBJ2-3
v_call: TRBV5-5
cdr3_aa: CASSPGRLRTDTQYF
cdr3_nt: TGTGCCAGCAGCCCCGGGAGGCTACGCACAGATACGCAGTATTTT

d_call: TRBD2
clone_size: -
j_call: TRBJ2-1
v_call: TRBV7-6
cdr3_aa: CASSLGAGPIYNEQFF
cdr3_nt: TGTGCCAGCAGCTTGGGAGCGGGACCGATTTACAATGAGCAGTTCTTC

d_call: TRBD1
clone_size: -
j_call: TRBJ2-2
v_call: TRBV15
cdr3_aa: CATRKGALTSGELFF
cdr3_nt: TGTGCCACCAGAAAGGGGGCGCTGACCTCCGGGGAGCTGTTTTTT

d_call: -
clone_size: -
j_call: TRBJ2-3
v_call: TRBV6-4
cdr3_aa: CASSDGPGGAQYF
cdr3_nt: TGTGCCAGCAGTGACGGACCCGGGGGTGCGCAGTATTTT

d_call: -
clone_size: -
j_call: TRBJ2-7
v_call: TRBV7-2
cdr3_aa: CASSFPLVYEQYF
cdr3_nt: TGTGCCAGCAGCTTCCCCCTAGTCTACGAGCAGTACTTC

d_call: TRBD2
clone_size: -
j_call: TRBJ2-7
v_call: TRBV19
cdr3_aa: CASSPRLAGVLVVHEQYF
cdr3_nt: TGTGCCAGTAGTCCCCGACTAGCGGGAGTACTCGTCGTCCACGAGCAGTACTTC

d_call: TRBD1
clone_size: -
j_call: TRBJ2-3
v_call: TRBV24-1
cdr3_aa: CATSDRQGVFTDTQYF
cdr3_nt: TGTGCCACCAGTGATCGACAGGGGGTATTCACAGATACGCAGTATTTT

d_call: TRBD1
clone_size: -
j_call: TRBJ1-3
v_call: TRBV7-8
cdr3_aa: CASSLVFQGAITGNTIYF
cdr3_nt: TGTGCCAGCAGCTTAGTTTTCCAGGGGGCCATTACTGGAAACACCATATATTTT

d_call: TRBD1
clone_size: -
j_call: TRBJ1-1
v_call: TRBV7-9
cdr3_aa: CASSQGTGRNLGTEAFF
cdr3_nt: TGTGCCAGCAGCCAGGGGACAGGGAGGAACCTTGGGACTGAAGCTTTCTTT

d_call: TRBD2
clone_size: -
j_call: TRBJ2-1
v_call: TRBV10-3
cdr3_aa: CAISDRLAGVDEQFF
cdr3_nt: TGTGCCATCAGTGATCGACTAGCGGGAGTGGATGAGCAGTTCTTC

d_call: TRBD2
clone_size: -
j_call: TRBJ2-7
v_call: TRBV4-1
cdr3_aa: CASSQEREGYEQYF
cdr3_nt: TGCGCCAGCAGCCAAGAGCGGGAGGGCTACGAGCAGTACTTC

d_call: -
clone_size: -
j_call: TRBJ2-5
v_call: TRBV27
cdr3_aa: CASSPVETQYF
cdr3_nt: TGTGCCAGTAGCCCGGTTGAGACCCAGTACTTC

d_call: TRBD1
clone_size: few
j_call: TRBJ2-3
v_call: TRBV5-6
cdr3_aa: CASSQPGQITDTQYF
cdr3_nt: TGTGCCAGCAGCCAACCGGGACAGATCACAGATACGCAGTATTTT

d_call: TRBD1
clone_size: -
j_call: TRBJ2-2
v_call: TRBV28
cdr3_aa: CASSAPRQGVGGELFF
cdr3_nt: TGTGCCAGCAGTGCCCCGAGACAGGGCGTCGGTGGGGAGCTGTTTTTT

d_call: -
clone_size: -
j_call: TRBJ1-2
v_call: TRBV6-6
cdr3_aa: CASSYSMIGADTYYTF
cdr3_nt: TGTGCCAGCAGTTACTCGATGATTGGGGCCGATACCTACTACACCTTC

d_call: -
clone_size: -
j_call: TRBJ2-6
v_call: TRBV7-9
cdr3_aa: CASSLPGGARGTGANVLTF
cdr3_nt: TGTGCCAGCAGCTTACCTGGTGGTGCTAGGGGTACTGGGGCCAACGTCCTGACTTTC